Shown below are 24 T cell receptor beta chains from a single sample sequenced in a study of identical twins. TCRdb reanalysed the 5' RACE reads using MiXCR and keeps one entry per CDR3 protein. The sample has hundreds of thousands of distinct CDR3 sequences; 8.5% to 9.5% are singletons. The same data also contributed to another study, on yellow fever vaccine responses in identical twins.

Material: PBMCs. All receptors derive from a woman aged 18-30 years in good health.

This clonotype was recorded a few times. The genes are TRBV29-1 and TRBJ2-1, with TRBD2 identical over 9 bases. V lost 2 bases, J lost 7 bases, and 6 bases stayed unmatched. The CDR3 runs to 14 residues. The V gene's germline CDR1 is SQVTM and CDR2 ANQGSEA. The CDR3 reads CSVELRLAVNEQFF. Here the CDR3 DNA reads TGCAGCGTTGAATTGAGACTAGCGGTAAATGAGCAGTTCTTC.

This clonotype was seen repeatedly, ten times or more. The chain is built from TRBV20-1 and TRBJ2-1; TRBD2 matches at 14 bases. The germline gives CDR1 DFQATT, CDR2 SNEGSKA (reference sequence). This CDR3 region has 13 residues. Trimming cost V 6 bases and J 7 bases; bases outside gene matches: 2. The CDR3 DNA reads TGCAGTGCAGGGACTAGCGGGGGAAATGAGCAGTTCTTC. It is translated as CSAGTSGGNEQFF.

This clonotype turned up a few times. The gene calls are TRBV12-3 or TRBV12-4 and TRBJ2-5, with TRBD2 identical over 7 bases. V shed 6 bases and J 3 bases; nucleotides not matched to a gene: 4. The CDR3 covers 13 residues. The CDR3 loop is CASSHLAEETQYF. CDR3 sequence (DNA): TGTGCCAGCAGCCATCTAGCGGAAGAGACCCAGTACTTC.

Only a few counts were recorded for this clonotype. The CDR3 DNA sequence: TGCGCCAGCAGCTCCGGGACGTACCAGTGGGAAAAACTGTTTTTT. Its protein is CASSSGTYQWEKLFF. The chain has TRBV5-1 and TRBJ1-4, with a weak D call TRBD1 (5 bases). The V gene lost 3 bases and the J gene lost 8 bases, with 17 bases spanning the gap. There are 15 residues in the CDR3. Germline CDR1 SGHRS, CDR2 YFSETQ.

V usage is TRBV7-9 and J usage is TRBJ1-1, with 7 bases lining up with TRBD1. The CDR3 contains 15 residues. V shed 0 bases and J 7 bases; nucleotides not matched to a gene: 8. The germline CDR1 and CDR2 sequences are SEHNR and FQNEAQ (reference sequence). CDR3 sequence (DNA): TGTGCCAGCAGCTTAGCGCCTTCGGGACAGTTTGAAGCTTTCTTT. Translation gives CASSLAPSGQFEAFF.

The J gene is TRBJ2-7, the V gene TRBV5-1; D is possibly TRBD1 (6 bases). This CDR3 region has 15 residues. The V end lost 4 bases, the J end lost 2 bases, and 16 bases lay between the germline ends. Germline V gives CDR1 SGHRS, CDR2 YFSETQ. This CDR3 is CASSPKPQGPYEQYF. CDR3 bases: TGCGCCAGCAGCCCAAAGCCACAGGGCCCCTACGAGCAGTACTTC.

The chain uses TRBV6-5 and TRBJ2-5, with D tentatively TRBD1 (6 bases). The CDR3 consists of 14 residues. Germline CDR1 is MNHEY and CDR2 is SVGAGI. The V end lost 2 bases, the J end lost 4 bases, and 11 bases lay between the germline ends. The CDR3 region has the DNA TGTGCCAGCAGTTACACGCAGGGGAGAGAGACCCAGTACTTC. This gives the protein CASSYTQGRETQYF.

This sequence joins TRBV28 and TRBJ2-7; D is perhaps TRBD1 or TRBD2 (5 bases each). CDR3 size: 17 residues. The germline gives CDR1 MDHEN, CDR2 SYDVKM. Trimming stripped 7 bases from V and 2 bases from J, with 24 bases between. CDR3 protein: CASTPWGRDGSPYEQYF. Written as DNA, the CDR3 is TGTGCCAGCACCCCCTGGGGCCGGGACGGTTCTCCCTACGAGCAGTACTTC.

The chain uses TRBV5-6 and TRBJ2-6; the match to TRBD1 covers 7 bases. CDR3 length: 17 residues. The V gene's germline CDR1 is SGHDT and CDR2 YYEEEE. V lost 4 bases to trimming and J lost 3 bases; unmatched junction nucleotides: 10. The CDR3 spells CASSTGQDRRGANVLTF. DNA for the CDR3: TGTGCCAGCAGCACCGGACAGGACCGTCGTGGGGCCAACGTCCTGACTTTC.

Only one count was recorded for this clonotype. The CDR3 DNA reads as TGTGCCAGCAGCTCCTCACTCCGGGGCTGGGATGAGCAGTTCTTC. This translates into CASSSSLRGWDEQFF. The V gene is TRBV11-2, the J gene TRBJ2-1; D possibly matches TRBD1 or TRBD2 (5 bases each). CDR1 is SGHAT, CDR2 FQNNGV, per germline. V lost 4 bases, J lost 8 bases, and 18 bases lay in between. This CDR3 has 15 amino acids.

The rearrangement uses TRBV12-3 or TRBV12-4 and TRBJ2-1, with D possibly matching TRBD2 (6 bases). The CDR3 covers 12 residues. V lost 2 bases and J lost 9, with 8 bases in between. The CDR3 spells CASSLTSIEQFF. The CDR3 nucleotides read TGTGCCAGCAGTTTAACTAGCATTGAGCAGTTCTTC.

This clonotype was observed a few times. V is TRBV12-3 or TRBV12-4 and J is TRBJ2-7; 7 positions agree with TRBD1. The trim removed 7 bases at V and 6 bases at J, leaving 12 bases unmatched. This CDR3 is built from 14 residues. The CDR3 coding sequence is TGTGCCAGCACTACCGGACAGGCCAGTGGCGAGCAGTACTTC. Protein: CASTTGQASGEQYF.

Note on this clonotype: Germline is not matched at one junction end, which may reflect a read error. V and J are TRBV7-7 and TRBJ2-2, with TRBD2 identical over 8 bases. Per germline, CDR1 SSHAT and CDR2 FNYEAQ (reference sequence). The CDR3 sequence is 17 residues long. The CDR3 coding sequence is TGTGCTAGCAGCTTGGTAGTTAGCGGGGCGAACACCGGGGAGCTGTTTTTT. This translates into CASSLVVSGANTGELFF.

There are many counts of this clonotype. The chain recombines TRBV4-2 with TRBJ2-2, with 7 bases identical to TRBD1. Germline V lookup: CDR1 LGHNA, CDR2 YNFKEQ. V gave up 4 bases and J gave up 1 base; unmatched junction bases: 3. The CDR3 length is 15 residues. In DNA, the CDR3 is TGTGCCAGCAGCCCGAGGGACAGGAACACCGGGGAGCTGTTTTTT. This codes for CASSPRDRNTGELFF.

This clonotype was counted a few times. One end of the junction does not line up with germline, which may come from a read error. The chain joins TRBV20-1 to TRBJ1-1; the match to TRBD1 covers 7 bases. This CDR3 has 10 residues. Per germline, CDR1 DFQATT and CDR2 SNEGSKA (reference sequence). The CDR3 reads CSARQGEPFF. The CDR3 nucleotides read TGCAGTGCTCGACAGGGTGAACCTTTCTTT.

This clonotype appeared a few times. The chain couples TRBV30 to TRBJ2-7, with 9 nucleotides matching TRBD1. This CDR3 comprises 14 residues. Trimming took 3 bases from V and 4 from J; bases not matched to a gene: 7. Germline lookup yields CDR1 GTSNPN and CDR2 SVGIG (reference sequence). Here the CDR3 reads CAWRVQGARYEQYF. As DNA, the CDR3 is TGTGCCTGGAGGGTACAGGGGGCAAGGTACGAGCAGTACTTC.

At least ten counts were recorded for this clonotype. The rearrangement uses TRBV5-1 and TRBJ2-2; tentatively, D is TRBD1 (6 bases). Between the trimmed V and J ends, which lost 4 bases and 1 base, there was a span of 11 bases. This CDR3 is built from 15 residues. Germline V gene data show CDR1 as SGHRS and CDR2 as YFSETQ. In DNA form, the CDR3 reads TGCGCCAGCAGCCCCATGGACAGGAACACCGGGGAGCTGTTTTTT. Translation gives CASSPMDRNTGELFF.

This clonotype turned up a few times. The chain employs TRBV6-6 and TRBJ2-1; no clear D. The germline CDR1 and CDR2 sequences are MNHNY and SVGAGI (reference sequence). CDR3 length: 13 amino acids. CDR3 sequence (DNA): TGTGGGATATTTGGCCCGCCTTACAATGAGCAGTTCTTC. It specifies CGIFGPPYNEQFF.

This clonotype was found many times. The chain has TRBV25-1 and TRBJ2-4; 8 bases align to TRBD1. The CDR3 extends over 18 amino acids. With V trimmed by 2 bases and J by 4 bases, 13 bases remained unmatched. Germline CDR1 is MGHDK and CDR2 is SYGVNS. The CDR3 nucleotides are TGTGCCAGCAGTGAACCACAATCAGGGGGCGCAAGAAAAAACATTCAGTACTTC. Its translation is CASSEPQSGGARKNIQYF.

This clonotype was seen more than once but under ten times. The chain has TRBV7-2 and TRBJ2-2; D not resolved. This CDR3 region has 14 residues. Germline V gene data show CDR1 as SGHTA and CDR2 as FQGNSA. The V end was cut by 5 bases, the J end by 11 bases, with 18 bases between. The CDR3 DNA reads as TGTGCCAGCAGCCCACATCCCACTGGCGGTGAGCTGTTTTTT. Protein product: CASSPHPTGGELFF.

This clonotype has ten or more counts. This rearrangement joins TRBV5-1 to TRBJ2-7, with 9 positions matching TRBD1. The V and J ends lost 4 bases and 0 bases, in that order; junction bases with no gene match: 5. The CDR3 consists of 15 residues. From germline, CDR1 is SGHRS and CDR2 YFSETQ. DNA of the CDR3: TGCGCCAGCAGCATAGGGACAGGGACCTCCTACGAGCAGTACTTC. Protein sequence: CASSIGTGTSYEQYF.

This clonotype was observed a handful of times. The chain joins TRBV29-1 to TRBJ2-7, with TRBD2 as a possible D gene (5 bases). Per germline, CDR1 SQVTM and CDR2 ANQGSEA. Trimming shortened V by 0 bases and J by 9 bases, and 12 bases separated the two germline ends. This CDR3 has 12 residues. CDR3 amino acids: CSVEDAHAGQYF. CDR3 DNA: TGCAGCGTTGAAGATGCCCACGCGGGGCAGTACTTC.

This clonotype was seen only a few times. The CDR3 loop reads CAARGGGVGETQYF. In DNA form, the CDR3 reads TGTGCCGCCCGGGGGGGTGGAGTAGGGGAGACCCAGTACTTC. The V gene is TRBV6-1, the J gene TRBJ2-5, with 8 positions matching TRBD2. With 11 bases clipped from V and 5 bases from J, the junction kept 13 bases outside the gene matches. The CDR3 length is 14 residues. Per germline, CDR1 MNHNS and CDR2 SASEGT.

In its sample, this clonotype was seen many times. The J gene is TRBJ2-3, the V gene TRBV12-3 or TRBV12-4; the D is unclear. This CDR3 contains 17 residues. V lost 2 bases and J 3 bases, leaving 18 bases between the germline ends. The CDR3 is CASSLPGLPLKTDTQYF. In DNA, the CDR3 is TGTGCCAGCAGTTTACCCGGGCTACCCCTTAAGACAGATACGCAGTATTTT.